This passage covers 2 T cell receptor beta chains from one sample sequenced in a study of CD8+ T cells in alopecia areata. cDNA serving as the sequencing template came from extracted, reverse transcribed RNA. Some clones are missing from TCRdb's copy, which holds only in-frame ones; the method was immunoSEQ multiplex PCR. Here the sample spans about 120,000 clones, 58% being singletons. Treatment denoted: oral pan-JAK inhibitor, 5-10 mg twice daily. This sample comprised CD8+ T cells sorted from blood, obtained at week 4, from a patient treated with tofacitinib. The receptors were sampled from a human donor with alopecia areata.

This clone has a handful of counts. This chain connects TRBV9 to TRBJ2-7; 12 nucleotides align to TRBD1. Germline values: CDR1 SGDLS, CDR2 YYNGEE. This CDR3 has 15 residues. J lost 5 bases, V lost 3 bases, and 6 bases had no gene match. CDR3 in amino acids: CASSASGTGGNEQYF. The CDR3 DNA sequence: TGTGCCAGCAGCGCGTCCGGGACAGGGGGCAACGAGCAGTACTTC.

This clone was recorded only once. V gene TRBV29-1 combines with J gene TRBJ1-2; 9 bases are a match to TRBD1. Germline CDR1 SQVTM, CDR2 ANQGSEA. J gave up 3 bases and V 0 bases, and 5 bases lay outside the gene matches. The CDR3 is 15 residues long. CDR3 sequence reads: CSVEDRDRDDYGYTF. In nucleotides, the CDR3 is TGCAGCGTTGAAGACCGGGACAGGGACGACTATGGCTACACCTTC.